This T cell receptor beta chain derives from a study of shared clonotypes between healthy human individuals. Study-level findings and limits: The study drew on few donors, limiting represented genetic and exposure-history diversity. Generally, naive subsets (rather than memory subsets) showed larger estimated richness.

Here immunoSEQ multiplex PCR was the method, and the copy in TCRdb shows in-frame clones only, minus some. This table holds roughly 2,000,000 clones, just over 90% found once. CD45RO-negative CD8 cells positively selected for CCR7 made up the naive population, which excluded terminally differentiated effector memory CD45RA+ cells. Trimming cost V 5 bases and J 3 bases; bases outside gene matches: 7. Per germline, CDR1 LNHDA and CDR2 SQIVND (reference sequence). The CDR3 consists of 15 residues. This clone was detected only a few times. What it recognizes is unknown. The TCR originated in a young man in good health. Some clones in this sample may be carry-over from other donors' samples. Input material: naive CD8+ T cells from PBMCs. This rearrangement joins TRBV19 to TRBJ1-1; 9 bases are a match to TRBD1. The CDR3 DNA is TGTGCCAGTAGTGCCGAACGGGACAGGGACACTGAAGCTTTCTTT. This encodes CASSAERDRDTEAFF.